Below, one TCR beta chain is given with its context. Its target is not known. These data are taken from a study of OX40 agonist ivuxolimab in advanced cancers. Study information: A mean age of approximately 64 years, range about 20 to 79, was recorded, and around 85% were male. Study-level findings and limits: Expanded clones were, on average, more numerous in CD8+ T cells than in CD4+. The investigators did not determine what antigen specificity the expanded peripheral T cells had.

CDR3 size: 14 residues. Germline CDR1 reads SNHLY; CDR2 reads FYNNEI. V gave up 7 bases and J gave up 0 bases, with 12 bases separating them. The investigators sampled blood at baseline, at cycle 4 day 1, and at cycle 7 day 1. Method: immunoSEQ multiplex PCR; TCRdb's copy keeps in-frame clones and lacks some. Of tens of thousands of clones detected, roughly 90% appear once; the ten largest clones hold approximately 11%. The TCR originated in an adult with an advanced solid tumor such as melanoma, head and neck, liver or kidney cancer. The rearrangement joins TRBV2 to TRBJ1-2; D uncertain. The sequencing here drew on CD4+ or CD8+ T cells sorted from blood, taken in a trial of the OX40 agonist ivuxolimab. The CDR3 spells CASTRQHTNYGYTF. Written as DNA, the CDR3 is TGTGCCAGCACGAGGCAGCACACTAACTATGGCTACACCTTC. Drawing the rest from reference TRBV2 and TRBJ1-2, the complete variable domain is EPEVTQTPSHQVTQMGQEVILRCVPISNHLYFYWYRQILGQKVEFLVSFYNNEISEKSEIFDDQFSVERPDGSNFTLKIRSTKLEDSAMYFCASTRQHTNYGYTFGSGTRLTVV.